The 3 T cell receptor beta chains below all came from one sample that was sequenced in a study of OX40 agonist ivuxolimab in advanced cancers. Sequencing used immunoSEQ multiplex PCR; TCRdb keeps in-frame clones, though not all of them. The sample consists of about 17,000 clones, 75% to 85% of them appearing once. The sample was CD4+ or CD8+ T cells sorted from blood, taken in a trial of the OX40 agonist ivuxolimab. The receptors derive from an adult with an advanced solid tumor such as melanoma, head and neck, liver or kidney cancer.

The CDR3, as DNA: TGCGCCAGCAGCCAAGAAGATTTCACCGGGACGGCGAACACCGGGGAGCTGTTTTTT. This encodes CASSQEDFTGTANTGELFF. The V gene is TRBV4-1, the J gene TRBJ2-2; D may correspond to TRBD1 or TRBD2 (5 bases each). This CDR3 spans 19 amino acids. With 0 bases removed from V and 0 bases from J, the gap between germline ends came to 17 bases. CDR1 is MGHRA and CDR2 is YSYEKL in the germline V gene.

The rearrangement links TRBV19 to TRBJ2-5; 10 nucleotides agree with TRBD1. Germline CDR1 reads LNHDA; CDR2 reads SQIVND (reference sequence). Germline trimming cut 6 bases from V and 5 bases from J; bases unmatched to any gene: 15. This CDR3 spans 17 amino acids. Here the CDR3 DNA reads TGTGCCAGTAGCCGGGGCTCACGGACAGGGGGTATTGAGACCCAGTACTTC. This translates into CASSRGSRTGGIETQYF.

CDR3 sequence reads: CASSYGTSGYEQYF. The CDR3 DNA sequence: TGTGCCAGCAGCTACGGGACTAGCGGCTACGAGCAGTACTTC. V is TRBV11-2 and J is TRBJ2-5; 11 nucleotides align to TRBD2. The J call is doubtful: the DNA matches TRBJ2-7 better. Germline CDR1 SGHAT, CDR2 FQNNGV. The CDR3 totals 14 residues.